This T cell receptor (beta chain) was sequenced in a study of cytomegalovirus exposure and HLA in healthy donors. The study's findings and limits: The Asian-associated ancestry cluster reportedly had fewer N-insertions than the roughly 670-donor mean in a later analysis. Many donors shared some public TCRs, even though most TCR sequences were rare. Links to common viral pathogens appeared, in a later analysis, for several of the most significant clusters.

The CDR3 totals 15 residues. Germline CDR1 reads SGHNT; CDR2 reads YENEEA. Trimming took 6 bases from V and 5 from J, leaving 19 bases between them. The PCR made use of 60 Vbeta and 13 Jbeta primers. Data came from immunoSEQ multiplex PCR; TCRdb stores just in-frame clones and leaves some out. Among 100,000 or so clones, 69% were seen once, and the ten largest hold more than 2.5%. Concerning this clone itself: Its antigen is as yet unknown.

At the time of sampling, donors were nominally healthy, though unrecorded immune exposures were likely. This TCR was recovered from a man aged 30 to 39 in good health and CMV-seronegative. The chain combines TRBV11-3 with TRBJ2-5, with D possibly matching TRBD2 (7 bases). Sequencing used PBMCs. The CDR3 sequence is CASSQGQGGGETQYF. CDR3 sequence (DNA): TGTGCCAGCAGTCAAGGGCAGGGAGGGGGGGAGACCCAGTACTTC.